The present T cell receptor beta chain was sequenced within a study of T-cell reconstitution after alpha-beta-depleted transplantation in children. This clonotype turned up a few times. Unique molecular identifiers were incorporated into the prepared TCRbeta library. TCRdb used MiXCR to reprocess the PCR reads, holding one entry per CDR3 protein. The table has hundreds of thousands of distinct CDR3 sequences, about 15% seen once. Germline loops: CDR1 SGHTA, CDR2 FQGNSA. Trimming left V 4 bases short and J 5 bases short, with 11 bases between. This CDR3 contains 14 residues. The clonotype was recovered from a human donor who donated a stem cell graft to a child with acute myeloid leukemia. The chain carries TRBV7-2 and TRBJ2-2; no definite D call. The sample consisted of PBMCs from the stem cell graft donor, taken from the stem cell graft. This chain's CDR3 is CASSSQPVTGELFF. The DNA for the CDR3 is TGTGCCAGCAGCTCCCAGCCGGTAACCGGGGAGCTGTTTTTT.